Presented here are 23 T cell receptor beta chains from one specimen sequenced in a study of blood T cell repertoires in COVID-19. Repertoires were generated with immunoSEQ multiplex PCR, while TCRdb's copy carries only in-frame clones and drops some. Of 300,000 or so clones listed, 87% are singletons. The source material was peripheral blood. These TCRs come from a woman aged 40-49 years who had recovered from COVID-19.

The chain is built from TRBV6-2 or TRBV6-3 and TRBJ1-2; D is uncertain. Germline V gene data show CDR1 as MNHEY and CDR2 as SVGEGT. The CDR3 loop spans 13 amino acids. Deletions cut 1 base from V and 14 bases from J, with 17 bases between. The CDR3 region has the DNA TGTGCCAGCAGTTACTATAGGAGCGGCGTTGGAACCTTC. It codes for CASSYYRSGVGTF.

This rearrangement joins TRBV9 to TRBJ2-5, with 8 bases matching TRBD2. J gave up 5 bases and V 0 bases, and 9 bases lay outside the gene matches. CDR3 length equals 16 residues. CDR1 and CDR2 from the germline V gene are SGDLS and YYNGEE. CDR3 DNA: TGTGCCAGCAGCGTAGAAGGGGGAGCGGGGGTGGAGACCCAGTACTTC. It translates to CASSVEGGAGVETQYF.

The V and J genes are TRBV28 and TRBJ1-5; D is undetermined. V lost 10 bases, J lost 7 bases, and 20 bases lay in between. Germline lookup yields CDR1 MDHEN and CDR2 SYDVKM. CDR3 size: 14 residues. The CDR3 coding sequence is TGTGCCACCGAAAGACTCCTTCGGATACAGCCCCAGCATTTT. Translating it yields CATERLLRIQPQHF. Filled out from reference TRBV28 and TRBJ1-5, the complete variable domain reads DVKVTQSSRYLVKRTGEKVFLECVQDMDHENMFWYRQDPGLGLRLIYFSYDVKMKEKGDIPEGYSVSREKKERFSLILESASTNQTSMYLCATERLLRIQPQHFGDGTRLSIL.

The gene calls are TRBV19 and TRBJ2-2, with a tentative D call TRBD1 (5 bases). This CDR3 spans 14 amino acids. Trimming cost V 3 bases and J 3 bases, with 8 bases left between them. Germline V gene lookup returns CDR1 LNHDA and CDR2 SQIVND (reference sequence). The CDR3: CASSIKGHTGELFF. The CDR3, as DNA: TGTGCCAGTAGTATTAAGGGGCACACCGGGGAGCTGTTTTTT.

V gene TRBV9 combines with J gene TRBJ1-4; the D gene is possibly TRBD1 (6 bases). V shed 0 bases and J shed 8 bases, with 8 bases lying between them. Per germline, CDR1 SGDLS and CDR2 YYNGEE. The CDR3 is made up of 13 amino acids. CDR3 sequence (DNA): TGTGCCAGCAGCGTAGGGCAGGGGGAAAAACTGTTTTTT. Its translation: CASSVGQGEKLFF.

The chain recombines TRBV9 with TRBJ2-2; TRBD2 matches 8 bases. This CDR3 region has 16 residues. Germline V gives CDR1 SGDLS, CDR2 YYNGEE. Unmatched junction bases numbered 2, after V lost 0 bases and J lost 1 base. CDR3 protein: CASSVAGGLNTGELFF. The DNA of the CDR3 is TGTGCCAGCAGCGTAGCGGGGGGGTTGAACACCGGGGAGCTGTTTTTT.

V gene TRBV2 combines with J gene TRBJ1-2; 8 bases match TRBD1. V dropped 6 bases and J dropped 0; count of bases not matched to a gene: 3. The CDR3 consists of 14 residues. Germline values: CDR1 SNHLY, CDR2 FYNNEI. CDR3 in amino acids: CASRETGANYGYTF. In DNA, the CDR3 is TGTGCCAGCAGAGAGACAGGGGCTAACTATGGCTACACCTTC.

This sequence joins TRBV9 and TRBJ1-5; 7 nucleotides match TRBD1. From germline, CDR1 is SGDLS and CDR2 YYNGEE. This CDR3 is built from 15 residues. V shed 4 bases, J shed 5 bases, and the junction held 9 bases outside the gene matches. The CDR3 here is CASSPGDSTHQPQHF. The CDR3 DNA reads TGTGCCAGCAGCCCCGGGGACAGTACCCATCAGCCCCAGCATTTT.

V and J are TRBV4-3 and TRBJ1-5; D remains ambiguous. There are 15 residues in the CDR3. Deletions cut 6 bases from V and 6 bases from J, with 18 bases between. Germline values: CDR1 LGHNA, CDR2 YSLEER. The CDR3 nucleotides are TGCGCCAGCAGTAGGGTTCTAGCGTCGGGTCAGCCCCAGCATTTT. Amino acids: CASSRVLASGQPQHF.

This chain connects TRBV5-1 to TRBJ2-5; D remains unclear. Trimming removed 6 bases at V and 5 bases at J, with 14 bases between. The CDR3 totals 13 residues. Germline lookup yields CDR1 SGHRS and CDR2 YFSETQ. This chain's CDR3 is CASTLYTRETQYF. The CDR3 DNA follows: TGCGCCAGCACTCTCTACACGCGGGAGACCCAGTACTTC. Using reference TRBV5-1 and TRBJ2-5 for the parts outside the CDR3, the full variable domain is KAGVTQTPRYLIKTRGQQVTLSCSPISGHRSVSWYQQTPGQGLQFLFEYFSETQRNKGNFPGRFSGRQFSNSRSEMNVSTLELGDSALYLCASTLYTRETQYFGPGTRLLVL.

The rearrangement joins TRBV3-1 (or the pseudogene TRBV3-2) to TRBJ1-2; 7 bases are shared with TRBD1. V lost 4 bases, J lost 10 bases, and 12 bases stayed unmatched. Germline V gene sequence: CDR1 LGHDT, CDR2 YNNKEL (reference sequence). The CDR3 is made up of 14 amino acids. The DNA of the CDR3 is TGTGCCAGCAGCCCAGGGGGTTTGATCTTGTTCTACACCTTC. This sequence encodes CASSPGGLILFYTF.

This chain connects TRBV27 to TRBJ2-7; TRBD2 aligns across 13 bases. Germline loops: CDR1 MNHEY, CDR2 SMNVEV (reference sequence). V shed 0 bases, J shed 2 bases, and the junction held 1 base outside the gene matches. The CDR3 has 16 amino acids. The DNA of the CDR3 is TGTGCCAGCAGTTTATCCGGACTAGCGGGGGCCTACGAGCAGTACTTC. It yields the protein CASSLSGLAGAYEQYF.

The chain carries TRBV6-5 and TRBJ1-1; perhaps TRBD1 as D (6 bases). The CDR3 covers 14 residues. V dropped 5 bases and J dropped 0 bases, with 10 bases sitting between them. CDR1 MNHEY and CDR2 SVGAGI come from the germline V gene. In DNA form, the CDR3 reads TGTGCCAGCAGTAGGGGACATATGAACACTGAAGCTTTCTTT. Translation: CASSRGHMNTEAFF.

The CDR3 spells CAWSGTRGTEAFF. DNA of the CDR3: TGTGCCTGGAGTGGAACTCGGGGCACTGAAGCTTTCTTT. The V gene is TRBV30, the J gene TRBJ1-1, with no clear D. V was clipped by 1 base and J by 4 bases, with 10 bases between them. CDR3 length: 13 amino acids. Looked up from germline, CDR1 is GTSNPN and CDR2 is SVGIG (reference sequence).

This chain joins TRBV6-2 or TRBV6-3 and TRBJ1-3; D is ambiguous. The CDR3 totals 16 residues. CDR1 and CDR2 from the germline V gene are MNHEY and SVGEGT. Trimming left V 5 bases short and J 0 bases short, with 14 bases between. CDR3 sequence reads: CASSTRAGRSGNTIYF. In DNA, the CDR3 is TGTGCCAGCAGTACCCGGGCGGGCCGCTCTGGAAACACCATATATTTT.

The J gene is TRBJ2-3, the V gene TRBV9; 8 bases match TRBD1. The CDR3 extends over 16 amino acids. Germline V gene lookup returns CDR1 SGDLS and CDR2 YYNGEE. The V segment lost 0 bases and the J segment 3 bases; nucleotides outside the gene matches: 6. The CDR3 loop reads CASSVGSGGETDTQYF. CDR3 nucleotides: TGTGCCAGCAGCGTAGGATCAGGGGGCGAGACAGATACGCAGTATTTT.

The chain carries TRBV7-9 and TRBJ2-1, with D perhaps matching TRBD1 (5 bases). V was clipped by 3 bases and J by 8 bases, with 14 bases between them. The CDR3 is made up of 14 amino acids. Germline assignment: CDR1 SEHNR and CDR2 FQNEAQ (reference sequence). The CDR3 DNA reads as TGTGCCAGCAGCTTCGAAGGGGCTAGGGATGAGCAGTTCTTC. Amino acids: CASSFEGARDEQFF.

This chain uses TRBV21-1 with TRBJ2-5; no check of the table's D call, TRBD1, against the DNA was made. TRBV21-1 is assigned pseudogene status. The CDR3 has 14 amino acids. The CDR3 DNA reads TGTGCCAGCAGGGGGACACCCAGGGAAGAGACCCAGTACTTC. This gives the protein CASRGTPREETQYF.

The count of this clone is one. This chain connects TRBV14 to TRBJ1-2; possible D gene TRBD1, 5 bases. The CDR3 runs 15 residues. Per germline, CDR1 SGHDN and CDR2 FVKESK. V lost 0 bases to trimming and J lost 5 bases, with 13 bases between them. The CDR3: CASSQDTRGRYGYTF. The CDR3 region has the DNA TGTGCCAGCAGCCAAGATACGCGGGGCCGATATGGCTACACCTTC.

V gene TRBV9 combines with J gene TRBJ2-2; TRBD2 agrees at 8 bases. The ends lost 4 bases at V and 7 bases at J; junction bases unmatched: 0. Germline assignment: CDR1 SGDLS and CDR2 YYNGEE. The CDR3 sequence is 12 residues long. The CDR3 spells CASSREGGELFF. The CDR3 DNA is TGTGCCAGCAGCCGGGAGGGCGGGGAGCTGTTTTTT.

J is TRBJ2-7 and V is TRBV5-4, with 7 bases matching TRBD1. Looked up from germline, CDR1 is SGHNT and CDR2 is YYREEE (reference sequence). V lost 6 bases to trimming and J lost 2 bases; unmatched junction nucleotides: 5. The CDR3 length is 13 residues. The CDR3 region has the DNA TGTGCCAGCACGACCGGACAGGCCTACGAGCAGTACTTC. It encodes CASTTGQAYEQYF. Full variable domain (remainder filled in from reference TRBV5-4 and TRBJ2-7): ETGVTQSPTHLIKTRGQQVTLRCSSQSGHNTVSWYQQALGQGPQFIFQYYREEENGRGNFPPRFSGLQFPNYSSELNVNALELDDSALYLCASTTGQAYEQYFGPGTRLTVT.

This chain joins TRBV30 and TRBJ2-1, with 12 bases aligning to TRBD1. CDR1 and CDR2 from the germline V gene are GTSNPN and SVGIG (reference sequence). The CDR3 contains 14 residues. V gave up 8 bases and J gave up 1 base; unmatched junction bases: 3. For the CDR3, the DNA is TGTGCCGGGGACAGGGGGCCTTCCTACAATGAGCAGTTCTTC. Protein sequence: CAGDRGPSYNEQFF.

The chain carries TRBV7-3 and TRBJ2-2; weak D call: TRBD2 (5 bases). The germline V gene encodes CDR1 SGHTA and CDR2 FQGTGA. This CDR3 is built from 15 residues. V was trimmed by 6 bases and J by 6 bases, leaving 17 bases between them. CDR3 residues: CASRTGSSGAGELFF. The CDR3 DNA is TGTGCCAGCAGAACGGGGTCCTCTGGGGCCGGGGAGCTGTTTTTT. Drawing the rest from reference TRBV7-3 and TRBJ2-2, the complete variable domain is GAGVSQTPSNKVTEKGKYVELRCDPISGHTALYWYRQSLGQGPEFLIYFQGTGAADDSGLPNDRFFAVRPEGSVSTLKIQRTERGDSAVYLCASRTGSSGAGELFFGEGSRLTVL.